Listed below are T cell receptor beta chains from one sample, sequenced in a study of PD-1 blockade in classical Hodgkin lymphoma. The repertoire was sequenced with immunoSEQ multiplex PCR; TCRdb's copy has only in-frame clones and lacks some. The data show some 100,000 clones, roughly 92% seen once. Sample: peripheral blood mononuclear cells (PBMCs), taken at baseline. The receptors stem from a human donor with classical Hodgkin lymphoma. Each CDR3 is given with its conserved first and last residue. A D gene is named only where the DNA matches it firmly. Clone size is shown for a subset of rows, as once, few, many or a class of expanded clone.

cdr3_nt cdr3_aa d_call clone_size j_call v_call
TGTGCCTGGAGTGTACTCCCCCCCGGGACGTTAGGTAATGAGCAGTTCTTC CAWSVLPPGTLGNEQFF . . TRBJ2-1 TRBV30
TGCGCCAGCAGCCACGGCGTACTCCTCTACGAGCAGTACTTC CASSHGVLLYEQYF . . TRBJ2-7 TRBV4-1
TGTGCCAGCAGCTCAGGGGGAGGGGCAGGTCCTAATGAAAAACTGTTTTTT CASSSGGGAGPNEKLFF TRBD1 . TRBJ1-4 TRBV5-4
TGTGCCATCAGTGAACCTGGGACAGGGGTTAAAGAGACCCAGTACTTC CAISEPGTGVKETQYF TRBD1 . TRBJ2-5 TRBV10-3
TGTGCCAGCAGTTTACACAGCTTTAACACTGAAGCTTTCTTT CASSLHSFNTEAFF . . TRBJ1-1 TRBV28
TGTGCCAGCAGCGCTGCCCGGGGCCTGAGTTTCGGGGAGCTGTTTTTT CASSAARGLSFGELFF . . TRBJ2-2 TRBV9
TGCGCCAGCAGCCAATCCTGGCCAGTTGGCACAGATACGCAGTATTTT CASSQSWPVGTDTQYF . . TRBJ2-3 TRBV4-1
TGTGCCATCAGTGAGCTGGGGACAGGGGAGACCGAGCAGTACTTC CAISELGTGETEQYF TRBD1 . TRBJ2-7 TRBV10-3
TGTGCCAGCAGCAGCTTGGGCAGGCAAGATACGCAGTATTTT CASSSLGRQDTQYF . . TRBJ2-3 TRBV7-3
TGTGCCAGCAGCCTAGCGGGTGCTTCCTACGAGCAGTACTTC CASSLAGASYEQYF TRBD2 . TRBJ2-7 TRBV6-1
TGCGCCAGCAGCCAAGAAGCCAACCTGGGCGCTGAAGCTTTCTTT CASSQEANLGAEAFF . . TRBJ1-1 TRBV4-1
TGCGCCAGCAGCCAAGGGACAGGTGAAGCTTTCTTT CASSQGTGEAFF TRBD1 . TRBJ1-1 TRBV4-1
TGTGCCAGCAGCAGAACCGGGGAGACCCAGTACTTC CASSRTGETQYF . . TRBJ2-5 TRBV6-1
TGTGCCAGTAGGGGAACAGGGGGGCCCTACGAGCAGTACTTC CASRGTGGPYEQYF TRBD1 . TRBJ2-7 TRBV19
TGTGCCAGCAGCTTATCATCGGATACGCAGTATTTT CASSLSSDTQYF . . TRBJ2-3 TRBV7-2
TGCAGCGTTTCCGGGACTCCCAATGAGCAGTTCTTC CSVSGTPNEQFF . . TRBJ2-1 TRBV29-1
TGTGCCAGCAGCGGGGAACCCTCCTACAATGAGCAGTTCTTC CASSGEPSYNEQFF . once TRBJ2-1 TRBV6-1
TGTGCCAGCAGTTACAAATTAGGCGGCTACACCTTC CASSYKLGGYTF . . TRBJ1-2 TRBV6-5
TGTGCCAGCACCCCAGTGGGAATGAGCACTGAAGCTTTCTTT CASTPVGMSTEAFF . . TRBJ1-1 TRBV28
TGTGCCAGCAGCGGCCGGGAGCTGGAGCAGTTCTTC CASSGRELEQFF . . TRBJ2-1 TRBV9
TGTGCCAGCAGGCGAGCGGTGTACCAAGAGACCCAGTACTTC CASRRAVYQETQYF . . TRBJ2-5 TRBV2
TGTGCCAGCAGCTTAGATTCGAGCTCCTACAATGAGCAGTTCTTC CASSLDSSSYNEQFF . once TRBJ2-1 TRBV11-2
TGTGCCAGCAGCTCTCGGGTCGACCCGTGGGACGAGCAGTACTTC CASSSRVDPWDEQYF . . TRBJ2-7 TRBV7-9
TGTGCCAGCAGAAGCGACAGGGAAGCTGAAGCTTTCTTT CASRSDREAEAFF TRBD1 . TRBJ1-1 TRBV11-2